One and the same sample provided the 13 T cell receptor beta chains below, sequenced in a study of T cell responses to AZD1222 COVID-19 vaccine. Data came from immunoSEQ multiplex PCR; TCRdb stores just in-frame clones and leaves some out. The repertoire holds roughly 140,000 clones, with about 91% as singletons. Sequences were derived from peripheral blood, sampled on day 0 of MenACWY control vaccination. These receptors were taken from an adult in good health.

The CDR3 region has the DNA TGTGCCAGCAGCTTCCCTCGGGATGGCTACACCTTC. It yields the protein CASSFPRDGYTF. The rearrangement uses TRBV7-9 and TRBJ1-2; no clear D gene. Deletions cut 3 bases from V and 6 bases from J, with 8 bases between. This CDR3 has 12 residues. Germline V gives CDR1 SEHNR, CDR2 FQNEAQ (reference sequence).

The chain employs TRBV27 and TRBJ2-7, with D possibly being TRBD1 (5 bases). Trimming pared 2 bases from V and 5 bases from J, leaving 7 bases between. The CDR3 loop spans 12 amino acids. Germline V gene data show CDR1 as MNHEY and CDR2 as SMNVEV (reference sequence). The CDR3 DNA reads TGTGCCAGCAGTTTAAGGGGCGACGAGCAGTACTTC. Its protein product is CASSLRGDEQYF.

The chain couples TRBV5-1 to TRBJ1-3; a possible D gene is TRBD1 (6 bases). V was trimmed by 6 bases and J by 4 bases, leaving 14 bases between them. The CDR3 is made up of 14 amino acids. The germline gives CDR1 SGHRS, CDR2 YFSETQ. DNA for the CDR3: TGCGCCAGCAACCCTGGGACACGCGGAAACACCATATATTTT. It yields the protein CASNPGTRGNTIYF.

The sample holds one count of this clone. V is TRBV10-3 and J is TRBJ1-2, with unresolved D. Trimming took off 6 bases at V and 0 bases at J, with 14 bases between the two ends. CDR3 size: 15 residues. Germline V gene sequence: CDR1 ENHRY, CDR2 SYGVKD. CDR3 sequence (DNA): TGTGCCATCAGGGTACAGCGCCTTCCTAACTATGGCTACACCTTC. Encoded protein: CAIRVQRLPNYGYTF.

This clone was recorded a few times. V is TRBV11-2 and J is TRBJ2-7, with D maybe TRBD2 (5 bases). V lost 4 bases and J 0 bases, leaving 10 bases between the germline ends. Germline CDR1 is SGHAT and CDR2 is FQNNGV. This CDR3 contains 14 residues. In DNA, the CDR3 is TGTGCCAGCAGCTCCGACGGACTCTCCTACGAGCAGTACTTC. Translation: CASSSDGLSYEQYF.

The V and J genes are TRBV6-5 and TRBJ2-2; D unclear. The CDR3 runs 13 residues. Germline V gene data show CDR1 as MNHEY and CDR2 as SVGAGI. Trimming cost V 4 bases and J 8 bases, with 11 bases left between them. The CDR3 sequence is CASSLATDGELFF. For the CDR3, the DNA is TGTGCCAGCAGTTTGGCTACAGATGGGGAGCTGTTTTTT.

This chain uses TRBV5-4 with TRBJ1-6; TRBD1 might be the D (5 bases). Germline-derived CDR1 and CDR2 are SGHNT and YYREEE (reference sequence). This CDR3 spans 15 amino acids. V was pared by 4 bases and J by 3 bases, with 11 bases between. The CDR3 sequence: CASSSRDVYNSPLHF. CDR3 bases: TGTGCCAGCAGCAGCCGGGACGTCTATAATTCACCCCTCCACTTT.

There are a few counts of this clone. CDR3 DNA sequence: TGCGCCAGCAGCCAAGTTGTGGCCAGTCTTTCGAACACCGGGGAGCTGTTTTTT. This codes for CASSQVVASLSNTGELFF. The gene calls are TRBV4-3 and TRBJ2-2; D remains unclear. Per germline, CDR1 LGHNA and CDR2 YSLEER. The CDR3 totals 18 residues. V lost 1 base, J lost 0 bases, and 15 bases lay in between.

This clone appeared a single time. The chain uses TRBV9 and TRBJ1-2; 12 nucleotides line up with TRBD1. This CDR3 has 19 amino acids. Germline V gene sequence: CDR1 SGDLS, CDR2 YYNGEE. The J segment lost 1 base and the V segment lost 4 bases, leaving 14 bases of the junction unmatched. The CDR3: CASSPRDRGLGLSNYGYTF. The CDR3 nucleotides are TGTGCCAGCAGCCCTCGGGACAGGGGGCTTGGATTGAGTAACTATGGCTACACCTTC.

The J gene is TRBJ2-7, the V gene TRBV2, with 11 bases matching TRBD2. CDR1 and CDR2 from the germline V gene are SNHLY and FYNNEI. This CDR3 comprises 14 residues. Trimming at V came to 7 bases and at J to 3 bases, leaving 5 bases not matched to a gene. CDR3 loop: CASNPSGRFYEQYF. CDR3 DNA sequence: TGTGCCAGCAACCCTAGCGGGAGGTTCTACGAGCAGTACTTC.

The chain carries TRBV19 and TRBJ1-5; 9 nucleotides line up with TRBD1. Germline V lookup: CDR1 LNHDA, CDR2 SQIVND (reference sequence). With V trimmed by 1 base and J by 6 bases, 4 bases remained unmatched. The CDR3 has 15 residues. The DNA for the CDR3 is TGTGCCAGTAGTATAGTAACAGGGGGCACTCAGCCCCAGCATTTT. Translated: CASSIVTGGTQPQHF.

The V and J genes are TRBV11-2 and TRBJ1-5; D is ambiguous. V lost 5 bases and J lost 4, with 9 bases in between. The germline V gene encodes CDR1 SGHAT and CDR2 FQNNGV. The CDR3 is 13 amino acids. CDR3 residues: CASSPFRNQPQHF. The CDR3 DNA reads as TGTGCCAGCAGCCCCTTCAGGAATCAGCCCCAGCATTTT.

The chain recombines TRBV3-1 (or the pseudogene TRBV3-2) with TRBJ1-1; TRBD1 is a possible D gene (6 bases). Trimming shortened V by 2 bases and J by 4 bases, and 14 bases separated the two germline ends. The germline gives CDR1 LGHDT, CDR2 YNNKEL (reference sequence). The CDR3 sequence is 15 residues long. CDR3 amino acids: CASSQSQGGGTEAFF. As DNA, the CDR3 is TGTGCCAGCAGCCAATCACAGGGAGGGGGCACTGAAGCTTTCTTT.